The T cell receptor beta chain described here comes from a study of T-cell reconstitution after alpha-beta-depleted transplantation in children. Overall study results and limits: T-cell counts and diversity at one year post-transplant came mainly from newly produced T cells. From surviving recipient T cells and thymic progenitors came the high day-60 TCRbeta diversity observed in some patients.

Construction of the TCRbeta library involved unique molecular identifiers. TCRdb processed the PCR reads anew with MiXCR; each CDR3 protein has one entry. The sample carries hundreds of thousands of distinct CDR3 sequences, around 13% recorded once. Details on this clonotype: Its antigen is unknown.

CDR1 SGHRS and CDR2 YFSETQ come from the germline V gene. Losses at the gene ends were 4 bases for V and 9 bases for J; bases not matched to a gene: 6. The CDR3 extends over 13 amino acids. The receptor's source is a girl aged 2 to 10 with congenital amegakaryocytic thrombocytopenia, due to receive a stem cell transplant. This chain links TRBV5-1 with TRBJ2-1; 8 bases match TRBD2. The sample here was PBMCs, taken before TCRalphabeta/CD19-depleted stem cell transplant. CDR3 in DNA: TGCGCCAGCAGCCCAGCGGGAGTGGGTGAGCAGTTCTTC. Translating gives CASSPAGVGEQFF.